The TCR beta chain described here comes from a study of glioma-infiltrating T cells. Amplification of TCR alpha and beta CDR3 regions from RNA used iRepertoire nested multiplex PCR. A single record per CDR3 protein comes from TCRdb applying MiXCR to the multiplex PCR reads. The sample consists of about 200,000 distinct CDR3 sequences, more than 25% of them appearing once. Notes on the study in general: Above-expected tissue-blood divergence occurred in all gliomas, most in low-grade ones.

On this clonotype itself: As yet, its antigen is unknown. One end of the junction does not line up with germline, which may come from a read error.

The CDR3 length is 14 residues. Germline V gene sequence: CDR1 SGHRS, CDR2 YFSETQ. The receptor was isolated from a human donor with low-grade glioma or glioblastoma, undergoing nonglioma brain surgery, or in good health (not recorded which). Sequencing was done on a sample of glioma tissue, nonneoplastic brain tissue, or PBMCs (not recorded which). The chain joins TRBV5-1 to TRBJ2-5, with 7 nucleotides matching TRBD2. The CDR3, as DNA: TGCGCCAGCAGCTTGGGGGACTATCAAGAGACCCATTACTTC. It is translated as CASSLGDYQETHYF.